The rows below give T cell receptor beta chains drawn from one sample of a study of T cell repertoires in aging, cancer and after chemotherapy. TCRdb re-called the multiplex PCR reads through MiXCR, storing one row per CDR3 protein. The data contain about 1,000 distinct CDR3 sequences, roughly 89% of them singletons. The sample consisted of blood. These receptors were collected from a human donor with a solid tumor. CDR3s include the opening cysteine and the closing phenylalanine or tryptophan. A D gene is named only where the DNA matches it firmly. Only some rows state a clone size, as once, few, many or a class for expanded clones.

j_call clone_size d_call v_call cdr3_aa cdr3_nt
TRBJ2-5 NA NA TRBV29-1 CSVNRQAETQYF TGCAGCGTTAATCGACAGGCAGAGACCCAGTACTTC
TRBJ1-1 NA NA TRBV12-3/TRBV12-4 CASSLDGELNTEAFF TGTGCCAGCAGTTTGGACGGGGAATTGAACACTGAAGCTTTCTTT
TRBJ2-1 NA NA TRBV30 CAWTSPRTSRQFF TGTGCCTGGACCAGTCCCCGCACCAGTCGGCAGTTCTTC
TRBJ2-7 NA TRBD1 TRBV19 CASSPTGSFYEQYF TGTGCCAGTAGTCCGACAGGGAGCTTCTACGAGCAGTACTTC
TRBJ2-2 NA NA TRBV5-6 CASSLRLGSRVATGELFF TGTGCCAGCAGTCTACGCCTGGGTTCCAGGGTAGCCACCGGGGAGCTGTTTTTT
TRBJ2-5 NA TRBD1 TRBV5-6 CASSPDREETQYF TGTGCCAGCAGCCCGGACAGGGAAGAGACCCAGTACTTC
TRBJ2-5 NA NA TRBV19 CASSTSNQETQYF TGTGCCAGTAGTACGTCTAACCAAGAGACCCAGTACTTC
TRBJ1-1 NA NA TRBV19 CASSIGGVTEAFF TGTGCCAGTAGTATCGGGGGGGTAACTGAAGCTTTCTTT
TRBJ1-5 NA NA TRBV23-1 CASRGGGNQPQHF TGCGCCAGCAGGGGGGGAGGCAATCAGCCCCAGCATTTT
TRBJ1-1 NA NA TRBV30 CAWSVAPSSLNTEAFF TGTGCCTGGAGTGTAGCCCCTTCGAGTTTGAACACTGAAGCTTTCTTT
TRBJ1-2 NA TRBD1 TRBV6-2/TRBV6-3 CASSRTGSYGYTF TGTGCCAGCAGTCGGACAGGTTCCTATGGCTACACCTTC
TRBJ1-1 NA NA TRBV18 CASSHPDGAAFF TGTGCCAGCTCACACCCGGACGGGGCGGCTTTCTTT
TRBJ2-1 NA TRBD2 TRBV6-1 CASSFSGSQYNEQFF TGTGCCAGCAGTTTTAGCGGGAGTCAGTACAATGAGCAGTTCTTC
TRBJ2-2 NA NA TRBV7-6 CASSSLTAGTGELFF TGTGCCAGCAGCAGCTTGACGGCCGGGACCGGGGAGCTGTTTTTT
TRBJ2-3 NA TRBD2 TRBV29-1 CSARTSGADTQYF TGCAGCGCACGGACTAGCGGCGCAGATACGCAGTATTTT
TRBJ2-7 NA NA TRBV6-1 CASMRTLGLYEQYF TGTGCCAGCATGCGGACTCTCGGGTTGTACGAGCAGTACTTC
TRBJ1-2 NA NA TRBV6-6 CASSYTRSGGYTF TGTGCCAGCAGTTACACCAGGTCGGGAGGCTACACCTTC
TRBJ2-2 NA TRBD2 TRBV7-9 CASSISGRNTGELFF TGTGCCAGCAGCATTAGCGGGAGGAACACCGGGGAGCTGTTTTTT
TRBJ2-3 NA NA TRBV20-1 CSAGGRVAGDTQYF TGCAGTGCTGGAGGCCGGGTAGCTGGCGATACGCAGTATTTT
TRBJ2-3 NA NA TRBV6-1 CASSPTDTQYF TGTGCCAGCAGTCCCACAGATACGCAGTATTTT
TRBJ1-2 once NA TRBV6-1 CASSEQTYGYTF TGTGCCAGCAGTGAACAAACCTATGGCTACACCTTC
TRBJ1-3 NA NA TRBV6-5 CASSYSTAAPGNTIYF TGTGCCAGCAGTTACTCGACGGCTGCACCTGGAAACACCATATATTTT
TRBJ1-4 once NA TRBV20-1 CSATPGAEKLFF TGCAGTGCTACCCCAGGGGCTGAAAAACTGTTTTTT
TRBJ1-2 NA NA TRBV30 CAWSPGGYTF TGTGCCTGGAGCCCGGGGGGCTACACCTTC
TRBJ2-7 NA TRBD1 TRBV29-1 CSVEDLTGADYEQYF TGCAGCGTTGAAGACCTTACAGGGGCCGATTACGAGCAGTACTTC
TRBJ1-4 NA NA TRBV5-6 CASSLTAQREKLFF TGTGCCAGCAGCCTCACGGCCCAACGAGAAAAACTGTTTTTT
TRBJ1-2 few NA TRBV29-1 CSVERSVYGYTF TGCAGCGTTGAACGGTCAGTCTATGGCTACACCTTC
TRBJ1-6 NA NA TRBV7-2 CASSLATGSSSPLHF TGTGCCAGCAGCTTAGCGACAGGTTCTAGTTCACCCCTCCACTTT
TRBJ2-7 once NA TRBV19 CASRDRDNGPYEQYF TGTGCCAGTAGGGACCGGGACAACGGGCCCTACGAGCAGTACTTC